This T cell receptor (beta chain) is drawn from a study of blood T cell repertoires in COVID-19. This CDR3 has 15 amino acids. V lost 5 bases, J lost 3 bases, and 6 bases stayed unmatched. Germline V gives CDR1 MNHEY, CDR2 SVGAGI. Allocation to cohorts depended on clinical history reported by the participants. The method was immunoSEQ multiplex PCR; TCRdb's version includes in-frame clones alone and lacks a portion of them. In the table there are about 240,000 clones, roughly 86% of which are singletons. V is TRBV6-5 and J is TRBJ1-3; 8 nucleotides agree with TRBD1. The receptor comes from a middle-aged woman with acute COVID-19. What was sequenced was PBMCs or T cells enriched from blood (not recorded which). The CDR3 loop reads CASSRAGGDGNTIYF. As DNA, the CDR3 is TGTGCCAGCAGTCGGGCAGGGGGCGATGGAAACACCATATATTTT.